These 27 T cell receptor beta chains originate from one sample sequenced in a study of blood T cell repertoires in COVID-19. Sequenced by immunoSEQ multiplex PCR; TCRdb stores in-frame clones only, minus some. The table lists about 300,000 clones, 65% to 90% of them singletons. Sequencing input: PBMCs or T cells enriched from blood (not recorded which). These receptors were obtained from a young man who had recovered from COVID-19.

The chain carries TRBV13 and TRBJ2-6, with 15 bases matching TRBD2. The length of the CDR3 is 18 residues. Germline values: CDR1 PRHDT, CDR2 FYEKMQ (reference sequence). J was trimmed by 2 bases and V by 3 bases; bases with no gene match: 2. The CDR3 loop is CASSFRTSGRAGANVLTF. The CDR3 bases are TGTGCCAGCAGCTTCCGGACTAGCGGGAGGGCTGGGGCCAACGTCCTGACTTTC.

The genes are TRBV7-9 and TRBJ1-2; a weak D match, TRBD1 (6 bases). V was pared by 4 bases and J by 1 base, with 19 bases between. The length of the CDR3 is 17 residues. CDR1 and CDR2 (germline): SEHNR, FQNEAQ (reference sequence). CDR3 DNA: TGTGCCAGCAGCTCGAGCCACAGGGAGCCCCTTAACTATGGCTACACCTTC. Protein product: CASSSSHREPLNYGYTF.

CDR3 amino acids: CAISESGQGTDGYTF. As DNA, the CDR3 is TGTGCCATCAGTGAGTCGGGACAGGGAACGGATGGCTACACCTTC. The chain links TRBV10-3 to TRBJ1-2; 9 bases line up with TRBD1. Trimming cost V 0 bases and J 6 bases; bases outside gene matches: 5. Looked up from germline, CDR1 is ENHRY and CDR2 is SYGVKD. CDR3 length: 15 residues.

The rearrangement links TRBV5-1 to TRBJ2-7, with D perhaps TRBD1 (6 bases). Trimming stripped 0 bases from V and 6 bases from J, with 13 bases between. Germline V gene sequence: CDR1 SGHRS, CDR2 YFSETQ. CDR3 length: 14 amino acids. The CDR3 nucleotides are TGCGCCAGCAGCTTGGCAGCGACAGGCGGCGAGCAGTACTTC. It translates to CASSLAATGGEQYF.

The rearrangement uses TRBV30 and TRBJ2-5, with D tentatively TRBD2 (6 bases). Germline assignment: CDR1 GTSNPN and CDR2 SVGIG (reference sequence). V lost 1 base, J lost 2 bases, and 14 bases lay in between. This CDR3 contains 15 residues. CDR3 DNA sequence: TGTGCCTGGAGTGGTAATAGCGGATTACAAGAGACCCAGTACTTC. Amino acid sequence: CAWSGNSGLQETQYF.

Only one count was recorded for this clone. The chain couples TRBV27 to TRBJ2-5; 9 nucleotides line up with TRBD2. The CDR3 loop spans 15 amino acids. Germline V gene data show CDR1 as MNHEY and CDR2 as SMNVEV (reference sequence). J was trimmed by 5 bases and V by 6 bases; bases with no gene match: 10. CDR3 region: CASSSLAGRRETQYF. The CDR3 bases are TGTGCCAGCAGCTCACTAGCGGGCCGGAGGGAGACCCAGTACTTC.

The chain couples TRBV7-8 to TRBJ2-7, with D maybe TRBD1 (6 bases). CDR1 SGHVS and CDR2 FQNEAQ come from the germline V gene. The CDR3 contains 12 residues. Trimming took off 5 bases at V and 6 bases at J, with 11 bases between the two ends. The CDR3, as DNA: TGTGCCAGCAGCCAAGACAGGACCGAGCAGTACTTC. Its translation is CASSQDRTEQYF.

The genes are TRBV14 and TRBJ2-1; D is unclear. Per germline, CDR1 SGHDN and CDR2 FVKESK. The CDR3 covers 13 residues. V was clipped by 4 bases and J by 2 bases, with 6 bases between them. The chain's CDR3 is CASSRQAYNEQFF. The CDR3 region has the DNA TGTGCCAGCAGCCGTCAGGCCTACAATGAGCAGTTCTTC.

This rearrangement joins TRBV24-1 to TRBJ1-1, with D unresolved. CDR1 KGHDR and CDR2 SFDVKD come from the germline V gene. CDR3 length equals 13 residues. Trimming took 12 bases from V and 4 from J, leaving 17 bases between them. The CDR3 DNA is TGTGCCGCCATGTCCCGGGTGGGCACTGAAGCTTTCTTT. This codes for CAAMSRVGTEAFF.

The gene calls are TRBV7-8 and TRBJ2-1, with 9 nucleotides matching TRBD1. The CDR3 runs to 16 residues. The J segment lost 2 bases and the V segment lost 5 bases, leaving 7 bases of the junction unmatched. The V gene's germline CDR1 is SGHVS and CDR2 FQNEAQ. CDR3 sequence (DNA): TGTGCCAGCAGCCGTCCGGGACAGGGTCCCTACAATGAGCAGTTCTTC. Translated, it gives CASSRPGQGPYNEQFF.

This chain joins TRBV11-2 and TRBJ1-2; possible D gene TRBD1, 5 bases. Looked up from germline, CDR1 is SGHAT and CDR2 is FQNNGV. This CDR3 spans 14 amino acids. Trimming removed 4 bases at V and 8 bases at J, with 17 bases between. The CDR3 spells CASSYLGGTQGYTF. The CDR3 bases are TGTGCCAGCAGCTACTTAGGCGGGACGCAAGGCTACACCTTC.

The V call is TRBV7-5, the J call TRBJ1-1. TRBV7-5 represents a pseudogene. CDR3 size: 18 residues. This CDR3 is CARSTRSGGANFNTEAFF. The CDR3 nucleotides read TGTGCCAGAAGCACCCGATCGGGGGGCGCGAACTTCAACACTGAAGCTTTCTTT.

To note about this clone: The germline gene is not matched at one end of the junction; a read error may be the cause. The chain is built from TRBV3-1 (or the pseudogene TRBV3-2) and TRBJ2-1; 11 bases are a match to TRBD2. Germline assignment: CDR1 LGHDT and CDR2 YNNKEL (reference sequence). The CDR3 is 13 amino acids. CDR3 sequence: CASSQEFSGRGVF. CDR3 DNA: TGTGCCAGCAGCCAAGAATTTAGCGGGAGGGGAGTCTTC.

The genes are TRBV19 and TRBJ2-7, with 9 positions matching TRBD1. Germline CDR1 LNHDA, CDR2 SQIVND (reference sequence). Losses at the gene ends were 4 bases for V and 5 bases for J; bases not matched to a gene: 6. The CDR3 covers 14 residues. CDR3 region: CASSSRDRADEQYF. The CDR3 DNA reads as TGTGCCAGTAGTAGCCGGGACAGGGCCGACGAGCAGTACTTC.

This clone was seen a few times. The rearrangement joins TRBV27 to TRBJ2-7; 11 nucleotides align to TRBD1. With V trimmed by 7 bases and J by 3 bases, 8 bases remained unmatched. This CDR3 comprises 15 residues. Germline CDR1 reads MNHEY; CDR2 reads SMNVEV (reference sequence). The CDR3 sequence is CASKRSGTGGYEQYF. Written as DNA, the CDR3 is TGTGCCAGCAAGAGGTCCGGGACAGGGGGCTACGAGCAGTACTTC.

The sample holds one count of this clone. This chain connects TRBV27 to TRBJ2-7; tentatively, D is TRBD2 (7 bases). The CDR3 is made up of 17 amino acids. Looked up from germline, CDR1 is MNHEY and CDR2 is SMNVEV (reference sequence). V lost 2 bases and J 6 bases, leaving 23 bases between the germline ends. The CDR3 coding sequence is TGTGCCAGCAGTTTAGGCCGCTCAAGGGGGGGTCCGGCCGAGCAGTACTTC. This gives the protein CASSLGRSRGGPAEQYF.

The CDR3 region has the DNA TGTGCCAGCAGCCAAGACCCGGGGGGGTCATACAATGAGCAGTTCTTC. Translated, it gives CASSQDPGGSYNEQFF. The chain combines TRBV3-1 (or the pseudogene TRBV3-2) with TRBJ2-1; TRBD2 matches at 8 bases. The CDR3 is made up of 16 amino acids. Germline V gene sequence: CDR1 LGHDT, CDR2 YNNKEL (reference sequence). V shed 0 bases and J 4 bases; nucleotides not matched to a gene: 5.

The table lists this clone with a count of one. The V gene is TRBV19, the J gene TRBJ1-4; D gene uncertain. The CDR3 runs 13 residues. The V end was cut by 2 bases, the J end by 8 bases, with 9 bases between. The V gene's germline CDR1 is LNHDA and CDR2 SQIVND (reference sequence). The DNA of the CDR3 is TGTGCCAGTAGTATAACCCGCAGGGAAAAACTGTTTTTT. Translation gives CASSITRREKLFF.

This sequence joins TRBV2 and TRBJ2-2; 8 positions match TRBD2. This CDR3 has 15 residues. Germline CDR1 SNHLY, CDR2 FYNNEI. V shed 6 bases, J shed 1 base, and the junction held 4 bases outside the gene matches. The DNA of the CDR3 is TGTGCCAGCAGGGGGACTAGTCTGAACACCGGGGAGCTGTTTTTT. This encodes CASRGTSLNTGELFF.

The chain carries TRBV7-2 and TRBJ2-2, with TRBD1 identical over 7 bases. Germline trimming cut 4 bases from V and 0 bases from J; bases unmatched to any gene: 5. The CDR3 is 16 amino acids. Germline V gene sequence: CDR1 SGHTA, CDR2 FQGNSA. CDR3 loop: CASSSRTGSNTGELFF. As DNA, the CDR3 is TGTGCCAGCAGCTCCCGGACAGGCTCGAACACCGGGGAGCTGTTTTTT.

This chain connects TRBV28 to TRBJ2-2; tentative D call: TRBD2 (6 bases). Germline V gene sequence: CDR1 MDHEN, CDR2 SYDVKM. The CDR3 loop spans 14 amino acids. Trimming cost V 3 bases and J 5 bases, with 10 bases left between them. In nucleotides, the CDR3 is TGTGCCAGCAGTTTTGAGGGAGGAACCGGGGAGCTGTTTTTT. The encoded protein is CASSFEGGTGELFF.

The V and J genes are TRBV7-2 and TRBJ2-7; perhaps TRBD1 as D (7 bases). Trimming cost V 2 bases and J 4 bases, with 18 bases left between them. Per the germline V gene, CDR1 is SGHTA and CDR2 is FQGNSA. CDR3 length equals 16 residues. The CDR3 here is CASSLSPSGGRYEQYF. In nucleotides, the CDR3 is TGTGCCAGCAGCTTAAGTCCCTCAGGGGGGAGATACGAGCAGTACTTC. Variable domain in full (rest from reference TRBV7-2 and TRBJ2-7): GAGVSQSPSNKVTEKGKDVELRCDPISGHTALYWYRQSLGQGLEFLIYFQGNSAPDKSGLPSDRFSAERTGGSVSTLTIQRTQQEDSAVYLCASSLSPSGGRYEQYFGPGTRLTVT.

The gene calls are TRBV6-5 and TRBJ2-3; 10 positions agree with TRBD1. The CDR3 spans 15 residues. The V and J ends lost 5 bases and 5 bases, in that order; junction bases with no gene match: 7. In germline, CDR1 is MNHEY, CDR2 SVGAGI. This CDR3 reads CASSRGTGEGDTQYF. The CDR3 DNA reads as TGTGCCAGCAGTAGAGGGACAGGGGAAGGAGATACGCAGTATTTT.

The rearrangement uses TRBV7-6 and TRBJ2-3, with 8 bases that match TRBD1. The CDR3 runs 15 residues. Germline values: CDR1 SGHVS, CDR2 FNYEAQ. V trimming: 5 bases; J trimming: 4 bases; junction bases outside the gene matches: 8. The DNA of the CDR3 is TGTGCCAGCAGCCCTCATACAGGGGGACCAGATACGCAGTATTTT. This translates into CASSPHTGGPDTQYF.

V gene TRBV5-1 combines with J gene TRBJ2-7; D is perhaps TRBD2 (5 bases). The V gene's germline CDR1 is SGHRS and CDR2 YFSETQ. Trimming cost V 2 bases and J 7 bases, with 7 bases left between them. CDR3 length: 11 residues. CDR3 region: CASSFTGEQYF. CDR3 coding DNA: TGCGCCAGCAGCTTTACGGGGGAGCAGTACTTC. The full variable domain, completed using reference TRBV5-1 and TRBJ2-7, is KAGVTQTPRYLIKTRGQQVTLSCSPISGHRSVSWYQQTPGQGLQFLFEYFSETQRNKGNFPGRFSGRQFSNSRSEMNVSTLELGDSALYLCASSFTGEQYFGPGTRLTVT.

V is TRBV24-1 and J is TRBJ2-5; TRBD1 aligns across 8 bases. CDR1 and CDR2 from the germline V gene are KGHDR and SFDVKD. The CDR3 runs 15 residues. Trimming at V came to 4 bases and at J to 2 bases, leaving 5 bases not matched to a gene. For the CDR3, the DNA is TGTGCCACCAGTGAGGCCGGGACAGGTCAAGAGACCCAGTACTTC. Protein sequence: CATSEAGTGQETQYF.

The V and J genes are TRBV6-4 and TRBJ1-6; unclear D gene. This CDR3 has 13 residues. Germline V gene sequence: CDR1 MRHNA, CDR2 SNTAGT. V lost 3 bases to trimming and J lost 10 bases, with 10 bases between them. The CDR3 loop reads CASSERAGSPLHF. CDR3 bases: TGTGCCAGCAGTGAGAGGGCCGGATCACCCCTCCACTTT.